Listed below are T cell receptor beta chains from one sample, sequenced in a study of cytomegalovirus exposure and HLA in healthy donors. Profiled with immunoSEQ multiplex PCR; TCRdb holds only in-frame clones, not every one. The sample lists roughly 120,000 clones; approximately 89% were seen once. Sequencing was performed on PBMCs. These receptors were collected from a man aged 18 to 30 in good health and CMV-seronegative. The CDR3 runs from the conserved cysteine through the conserved F or W. Fields, in order: J gene, D gene, V gene, clone size, CDR3 DNA, CDR3 protein. The D gene is left open where the match is weak. Size values are once, few and many counts, or a class for expanded clones, and some rows have none.

>TRBJ1-3|.|TRBV18|.
TGTGCCAGCTCACCCGCCCCCGGGACAAGCTCTGGAAACACCATATATTTT
CASSPAPGTSSGNTIYF
>TRBJ1-1|.|TRBV27|.
TGTGCCAGCAGTCCAGGAAGCCTGAACACTGAAGCTTTCTTT
CASSPGSLNTEAFF
>TRBJ2-6|.|TRBV6-1|.
TGTGCCAGCAGTGAAGATAAGGGAGCGATCTCTGGGGCCAACGTCCTGACTTTC
CASSEDKGAISGANVLTF
>TRBJ1-3|TRBD1|TRBV15|.
TGTGCCACCAGCAGAATTGAGACAGGGATTGCTGGAAACACCATATATTTT
CATSRIETGIAGNTIYF
>TRBJ2-7|TRBD1|TRBV5-1|.
TGCGCCAGCAGCTCTTACAGGGGTTCATCCTACGAGCAGTACTTC
CASSSYRGSSYEQYF
>TRBJ2-7|TRBD1|TRBV11-3|once
TGTGCCAGCAGCCCACTTTTAAGCCGGGACAGACGCTACGAGCAGTACTTC
CASSPLLSRDRRYEQYF
>TRBJ2-5|.|TRBV18|.
TGTGCCAGCTCACCGGTGGCAGGGGAAGAGACCCAGTACTTC
CASSPVAGEETQYF
>TRBJ2-3|.|TRBV19|.
TGTGCCAGTAGTAATGTCGAGGCGGACACAGATACGCAGTATTTT
CASSNVEADTDTQYF
>TRBJ2-7|.|TRBV11-2|.
TGTGCCAGCAGCCTAGACACGGGGTACTCCTACGAGCAGTACTTC
CASSLDTGYSYEQYF
>TRBJ2-1|.|TRBV20-1|.
TGCAGTGCAACCACCAGGGATGAGCAGTTCTTC
CSATTRDEQFF
>TRBJ2-5|TRBD2|TRBV27|.
TGTGCCAGCAGTCGGGGACTAGCGGGAGGGCTCTCGAGTGTGGAGACCCAGTACTTC
CASSRGLAGGLSSVETQYF
>TRBJ2-1|.|TRBV10-2|.
TGCGCCAGAAAGGGCCCAGGGGACACCAACAATGAGCAGTTCTTC
CARKGPGDTNNEQFF
>TRBJ2-7|TRBD2|TRBV6-6|.
TGTGCCAGCAGCCCCTTAGCGGGAGGGGAATACGAGCAGTACTTC
CASSPLAGGEYEQYF
>TRBJ1-1|TRBD1|TRBV28|.
TGTGCCAGCAGTGAAACCGGGACAGGGGTTGAAGCTTTCTTT
CASSETGTGVEAFF
>TRBJ2-6|TRBD1|TRBV7-2|.
TGTGCCAGCAGCGGGAGACAGGGCTCCGGGGCCAACGTCCTGACTTTC
CASSGRQGSGANVLTF
>TRBJ2-7|.|TRBV4-3|.
TGCGCCAGCAGCCAAGACCGAAGGGGATACTCCTACGAGCAGTACTTC
CASSQDRRGYSYEQYF
>TRBJ2-7|.|TRBV5-6|.
TGTGCCAGCAGCCGCTTAGGACAGTCGGGAATCGACGAGCAGTACTTC
CASSRLGQSGIDEQYF
>TRBJ2-5|TRBD1|TRBV19|few
TGTGCCAGTAGTCGCCTTCCGGGACAGGGTACAGAGACCCAGTACTTC
CASSRLPGQGTETQYF
>TRBJ1-1|TRBD1|TRBV5-1|.
TGCGCCAGCAGCGGAGGACAGGGAACGAACACTGAAGCTTTCTTT
CASSGGQGTNTEAFF
>TRBJ2-3|TRBD2|TRBV5-4|.
TGTGCCAGCAGGTCACGGGGGGGCCTCGATACGCAGTATTTT
CASRSRGGLDTQYF
>TRBJ1-5|.|TRBV7-9|.
TGTGCCAGCAGCTTACAGGGCCAAGGGGCTCAGCCCCAGCATTTT
CASSLQGQGAQPQHF
>TRBJ2-5|TRBD1|TRBV11-2|.
TGTGCCAGCAGCTTAGTCCCAAACGGTTGGGACAGCCAAGAGACCCAGTACTTC
CASSLVPNGWDSQETQYF
>TRBJ2-1|.|TRBV27|.
TGTGCCAGCAGTTCGACAGGAAATCCCTACAATGAGCAGTTCTTC
CASSSTGNPYNEQFF
>TRBJ2-3|.|TRBV27|once
TGTGCCAGCAGTCTAGGTAGTCCTAGCACAGATACGCAGTATTTT
CASSLGSPSTDTQYF
>TRBJ1-3|.|TRBV7-2|.
TGTGCCAGCAGACCAGACAGATACTCTGGAAACACCATATATTTT
CASRPDRYSGNTIYF
>TRBJ2-7|TRBD1|TRBV6-5|.
TGTGCCAGCAGTTCCGGGACAGCAGGGGTCGAGCAGTACTTC
CASSSGTAGVEQYF
>TRBJ1-1|.|TRBV30|.
TGTGCCTGGAGTTTGGCCCTCTTTAACACTGAAGCTTTCTTT
CAWSLALFNTEAFF
>TRBJ1-2|TRBD1|TRBV6-1|once
TGTGCCAGCAGTGTGGCGACAGGGTCCGGCTACACCTTC
CASSVATGSGYTF
>TRBJ2-7|.|TRBV2|once
TGTGCCAGCAGTGAATTAGAGAATTACGAGCAGTACTTC
CASSELENYEQYF
>TRBJ2-3|TRBD1|TRBV5-1|.
TGCGCCAGCAGCCAGGGACAGGGTAGCACAGATACGCAGTATTTT
CASSQGQGSTDTQYF
>TRBJ2-5|TRBD2|TRBV5-1|.
TGCGCCAGCAGGCTAGCGGGTGACGAGACCCAGTACTTC
CASRLAGDETQYF
>TRBJ1-3|.|TRBV29-1|.
TGCAGCGTTGAGGACACCCGAAACACCATATATTTT
CSVEDTRNTIYF
>TRBJ2-1|TRBD1|TRBV7-6|.
TGTGCCAGCAGCTTATCTGCCGGGACAGCTTACAATGAGCAGTTCTTC
CASSLSAGTAYNEQFF
>TRBJ2-7|TRBD1|TRBV29-1|.
TGCAGCGTTGAGATCGCAGGGGGCTACGAGCAGTACTTC
CSVEIAGGYEQYF
>TRBJ2-2|TRBD2|TRBV9|.
TGTGCCAGCAGCGTAGTTGGGGGGGTGAACACCGGGGAGCTGTTTTTT
CASSVVGGVNTGELFF
>TRBJ2-1|TRBD2|TRBV7-9|.
TGTGCCAGCAGCAACCGGGGACTAGGGGATAACAATGAGCAGTTCTTC
CASSNRGLGDNNEQFF
>TRBJ2-7|.|TRBV5-6|.
TGTGCCAGCTCGTCGGGGGGCGCGAGGTACGAGCAGTACTTC
CASSSGGARYEQYF
>TRBJ1-5|.|TRBV27|.
TGTGCCAGCAGTTTAGTATCAGGCAATCAGCCCCAGCATTTT
CASSLVSGNQPQHF
>TRBJ2-3|TRBD1|TRBV5-1|.
TGCGCCAGCAGCACGCAACAGACAGGGGGCGCAGATACGCAGTATTTT
CASSTQQTGGADTQYF
>TRBJ2-3|.|TRBV2|.
TGTGCCAGCAGTCTTTTCTACACAGATACGCAGTATTTT
CASSLFYTDTQYF
>TRBJ1-1|.|TRBV5-4|.
TGTGCCAGCACCCACACGGGCACTGAAGCTTTCTTT
CASTHTGTEAFF
>TRBJ2-5|TRBD2|TRBV14|.
TGTGCCAGCAGCCAAGAAGCTGCGGGGGGGCCGAGGGAGACCCAGTACTTC
CASSQEAAGGPRETQYF
>TRBJ1-5|TRBD1|TRBV19|few
TGTGCCAGTAGTATTGGGGGACAGGGAGGTCAGCCCCAGCATTTT
CASSIGGQGGQPQHF
>TRBJ1-1|.|TRBV5-4|few
TGTGCCAGCAGCTTGCTCCAGGAGAACACTGAAGCTTTCTTT
CASSLLQENTEAFF
>TRBJ2-7|.|TRBV7-2|.
TGTGCCAGCAGCATGGGGCGACTCTCCTACGAGCAGTACTTC
CASSMGRLSYEQYF
>TRBJ2-6|.|TRBV15|.
TGTGCCACCAGCCAGGGATTGATATCTGGGGCCAACGTCCTGACTTTC
CATSQGLISGANVLTF
>TRBJ2-7|TRBD1|TRBV14|.
TGTGCCAGCAGCGAGACAGGGGATTTTTCCTACGAGCAGTACTTC
CASSETGDFSYEQYF
>TRBJ2-3|TRBD1|TRBV19|.
TGTGCCAGTAGTGGCAGAAGACAGGGAAGAAGGACAGATACGCAGTATTTT
CASSGRRQGRRTDTQYF
>TRBJ1-2|TRBD1|TRBV29-1|once
TGCAGCGTTGAACGGACAGGCTATGGCTACACCTTC
CSVERTGYGYTF
>TRBJ1-1|.|TRBV4-1|few
TGCGCCAGCAGCCAAGTCGGAGTGCGTGGAGCTTTCTTT
CASSQVGVRGAFF
>TRBJ1-1|.|TRBV29-1|.
TGCAGCGCAAAAGACAGCACTGAAGCTTTCTTT
CSAKDSTEAFF